The clone carrying this T cell receptor (beta chain) was seen just once. The entry originates in a study of shared T cell receptors in the human thymus. The data were produced by immunoSEQ multiplex PCR, yet TCRdb's version contains in-frame clones alone and is incomplete. This table has approximately 660,000 clones, approximately 88% appearing once. The CDR3 length is 14 residues. V was pared by 2 bases and J by 6 bases, with 12 bases between. CDR1 and CDR2 (germline): SGHRS, YFSETQ. The same specimen was also included in a second study, on human thymus T cells. From that second work: Surgeons resected thymus tissue during corrective heart surgery. Seemingly biased V and J gene usage marked thymic and blood repertoires.

This receptor was taken from a boy in the first two years of life with a congenital heart defect. What was sequenced was thymocytes. This chain joins TRBV5-1 and TRBJ1-3, with D possibly matching TRBD1 (6 bases). The CDR3 DNA reads TGCGCCAGCAGCTTCGGACAGCCCCTAAACACCATATATTTT. Translated: CASSFGQPLNTIYF.